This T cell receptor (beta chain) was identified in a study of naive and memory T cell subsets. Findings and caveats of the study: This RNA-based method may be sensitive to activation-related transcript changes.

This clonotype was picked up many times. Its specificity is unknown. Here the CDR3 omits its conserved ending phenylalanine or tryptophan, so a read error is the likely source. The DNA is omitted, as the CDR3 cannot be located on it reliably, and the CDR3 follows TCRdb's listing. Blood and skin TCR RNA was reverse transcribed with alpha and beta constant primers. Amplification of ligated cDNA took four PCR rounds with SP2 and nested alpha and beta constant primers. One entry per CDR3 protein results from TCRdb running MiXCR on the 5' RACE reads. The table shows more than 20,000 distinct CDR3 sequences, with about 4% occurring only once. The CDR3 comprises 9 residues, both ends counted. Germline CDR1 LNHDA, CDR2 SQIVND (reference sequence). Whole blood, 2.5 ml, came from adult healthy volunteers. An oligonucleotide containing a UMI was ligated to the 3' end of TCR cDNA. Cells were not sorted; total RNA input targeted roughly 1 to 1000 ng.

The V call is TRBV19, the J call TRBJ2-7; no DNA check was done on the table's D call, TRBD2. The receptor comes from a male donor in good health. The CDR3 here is CASNEGPTD.